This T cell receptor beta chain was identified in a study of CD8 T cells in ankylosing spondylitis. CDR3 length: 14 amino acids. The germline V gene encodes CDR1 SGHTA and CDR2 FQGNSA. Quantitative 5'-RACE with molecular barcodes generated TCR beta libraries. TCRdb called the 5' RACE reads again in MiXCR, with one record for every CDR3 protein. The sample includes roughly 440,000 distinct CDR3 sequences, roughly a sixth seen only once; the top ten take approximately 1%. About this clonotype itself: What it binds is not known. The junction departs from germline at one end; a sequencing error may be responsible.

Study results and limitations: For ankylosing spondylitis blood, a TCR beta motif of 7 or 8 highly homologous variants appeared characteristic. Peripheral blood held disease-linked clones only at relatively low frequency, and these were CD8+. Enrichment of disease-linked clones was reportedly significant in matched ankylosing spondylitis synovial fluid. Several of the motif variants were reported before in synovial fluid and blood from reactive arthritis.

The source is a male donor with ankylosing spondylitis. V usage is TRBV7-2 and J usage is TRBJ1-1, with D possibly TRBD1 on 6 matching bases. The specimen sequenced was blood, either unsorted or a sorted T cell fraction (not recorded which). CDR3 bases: TGTGCCAGCAACTTAGGGGGGGGGAACTCTGAAGCTTTCTTT. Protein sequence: CASNLGGGNSEAFF.